This is a list of T cell receptor beta chains from one sample in a study of response to subunit inactivated influenza vaccine. TCRdb ran MiXCR on the RT-PCR reads and lists one entry per CDR3 protein. The sample has hundreds of thousands of distinct CDR3 sequences, 12% to 15% seen once. The source was PBMCs from blood, collected less than 15 days before vaccination. These receptor sequences come from a man between 50 and 59 years old who received an inactivated influenza vaccine. Both conserved end residues are part of each CDR3. The order of the fields is J gene, clone size, V gene, D gene, CDR3 length, CDR3 protein, CDR3 DNA. The D gene is left open where the match is weak. For some rows the clone size is stated as once, few or many, or as a class when expanded; others skip it.

TRBJ2-7,-,TRBV18,-,15,CASSPTQAGTYEQYF,TGTGCCAGCTCACCAACACAGGCGGGAACCTACGAGCAGTACTTC
TRBJ2-3,-,TRBV11-2,-,15,CASSLDGLAVNTQYF,TGTGCCAGCAGCTTAGACGGGCTAGCAGTAAATACGCAGTATTTT
TRBJ2-1,few,TRBV6-5,-,14,CASSYSRDSPEQFF,TGTGCCAGCAGTTACTCGAGGGACTCTCCGGAGCAGTTCTTC
TRBJ2-7,-,TRBV28,TRBD1,15,CASSLHSTGINEQYF,TGTGCCAGCAGTCTCCACTCGACAGGGATCAACGAGCAGTACTTC
TRBJ2-1,few,TRBV27,TRBD2,15,CASSPTAGGFDEQFF,TGTGCCAGCAGCCCAACAGCGGGGGGGTTCGATGAGCAGTTCTTC
TRBJ2-7,-,TRBV6-1,-,13,CASSEVRFYEQYF,TGTGCCAGCAGTGAAGTCCGCTTCTACGAGCAGTACTTC
TRBJ1-6,-,TRBV4-3,-,16,CASSQEAAGKNSPLHF,TGCGCCAGCAGCCAAGAGGCGGCAGGCAAGAATTCACCCCTCCACTTT
TRBJ2-7,few,TRBV7-2,TRBD1,16,CASSRSPGQGPYEQYF,TGTGCCAGCAGCCGTTCCCCGGGACAGGGACCTTACGAGCAGTACTTC
TRBJ2-1,few,TRBV15,-,15,CATSSGGGPYNEQFF,TGTGCCACCAGCAGCGGGGGCGGCCCCTACAATGAGCAGTTCTTC
TRBJ2-2,few,TRBV12-3/TRBV12-4,TRBD1,16,CASSPPPGQGAGELFF,TGTGCCAGCAGCCCTCCACCGGGCCAGGGGGCCGGGGAGCTGTTTTTT
TRBJ2-7,few,TRBV21-1,-,16,CASSYRGSSDTYEQYF,TGTGCCAGCAGCTACAGGGGTTCTAGCGACACCTACGAGCAGTACTTC
TRBJ1-1,-,TRBV11-2,-,17,CASSSTGSGRANTEAFF,TGTGCCAGCAGCTCAACAGGAAGTGGGAGAGCGAACACTGAAGCTTTCTTT
TRBJ2-5,few,TRBV2,TRBD2,13,CASKIGLAQTQYF,TGTGCCAGCAAGATAGGACTAGCCCAGACCCAGTACTTC
TRBJ2-7,-,TRBV28,TRBD1,16,CASSPVRTGEFGEQYF,TGTGCCAGCAGTCCCGTGCGGACAGGGGAGTTTGGCGAGCAGTACTTC
TRBJ2-7,few,TRBV6-5,-,16,CASSYSNPQALDEQYF,TGTGCCAGCAGTTACTCCAATCCCCAGGCTTTGGACGAGCAGTACTTC
TRBJ2-2,many,TRBV12-3/TRBV12-4,TRBD2,20,CASSSRTGLAGITNTGELFF,TGTGCCAGCAGTTCCCGTACCGGACTAGCGGGGATTACGAACACCGGGGAGCTGTTTTTT
TRBJ2-7,many,TRBV20-1,TRBD1,15,CSASRLQGFSYEQYF,TGCAGTGCAAGTAGATTACAGGGGTTCTCCTACGAGCAGTACTTC
TRBJ2-7,-,TRBV29-1,TRBD2,14,CSVAGLAGVYEQYF,TGCAGCGTTGCGGGACTAGCGGGAGTCTACGAGCAGTACTTC
TRBJ2-2,-,TRBV7-9,-,14,CAGWGHPNTGELFF,TGTGCCGGGTGGGGACACCCGAACACCGGGGAGCTGTTTTTT
TRBJ2-1,few,TRBV5-1,TRBD2,15,CASSETSGGYNEQFF,TGCGCCAGCAGCGAGACTAGCGGGGGCTACAATGAGCAGTTCTTC
TRBJ1-1,few,TRBV13,TRBD1,18,CASSLAWSWTGEHTEAFF,TGTGCCAGCAGCTTAGCGTGGTCTTGGACAGGGGAGCACACTGAAGCTTTCTTT
TRBJ2-1,-,TRBV7-2,-,15,CASSLAYRVGVEQFF,TGTGCCAGCAGCTTAGCCTACAGAGTAGGGGTTGAGCAGTTCTTC
TRBJ1-2,-,TRBV4-1,-,13,CASSQDLLVGYTF,TGCGCCAGCAGCCAAGATTTACTCGTTGGCTACACCTTC
TRBJ2-2,few,TRBV6-1,TRBD1,15,CASIPGQGSTGELFF,TGTGCCAGCATACCGGGACAGGGGAGCACCGGGGAGCTGTTTTTT
TRBJ2-3,-,TRBV11-3,TRBD1,16,CASSPQGATSTDTQYF,TGTGCCAGCAGCCCTCAGGGGGCAACTAGCACAGATACGCAGTATTTT
TRBJ2-1,-,TRBV20-1,-,11,CSATLGYEQFF,TGCAGTGCTACACTAGGGTATGAGCAGTTCTTC
TRBJ1-2,many,TRBV7-9,TRBD1,16,CASSSGQLLSGEGYTF,TGTGCCAGCAGCTCGGGACAGCTTTTAAGCGGAGAAGGCTACACCTTC
TRBJ2-3,-,TRBV20-1,-,12,CSARGDSDTQYF,TGCAGTGCTAGAGGAGATTCCGATACGCAGTATTTT
TRBJ2-6,many,TRBV6-2/TRBV6-3,-,15,CASSYDYSGANVLTF,TGTGCCAGCAGTTACGACTACTCTGGGGCCAACGTCCTGACTTTC
TRBJ2-2,-,TRBV6-2/TRBV6-3,TRBD2,12,CAARTSGGELFF,TGTGCCGCTCGGACTAGCGGCGGGGAGCTGTTTTTT
TRBJ2-5,-,TRBV12-3/TRBV12-4,TRBD1,18,CASSFSWGQGGGRETQYF,TGTGCCAGCAGTTTCTCTTGGGGACAGGGGGGTGGAAGAGAGACCCAGTACTTC
TRBJ2-3,many,TRBV20-1,-,14,CSARDPRGTDTQYF,TGCAGTGCTAGAGACCCCAGGGGCACAGATACGCAGTATTTT
TRBJ2-3,-,TRBV12-5,TRBD1,15,CASRDPGQAADTQYF,TGTGCTAGTCGGGACCCGGGACAGGCGGCCGATACGCAGTATTTT
TRBJ2-1,few,TRBV10-3,-,12,CAIMGNNNEQFF,TGTGCCATCATGGGCAACAACAATGAGCAGTTCTTC
TRBJ2-1,few,TRBV20-1,TRBD1,12,CSASTGENEQFF,TGCAGTGCTAGCACAGGGGAAAATGAGCAGTTCTTC
TRBJ1-4,many,TRBV5-1,-,14,CASSLWSYNEKLFF,TGCGCCAGCAGCTTGTGGTCTTATAATGAAAAACTGTTTTTT
TRBJ1-3,few,TRBV20-1,-,15,CSAPGGLRSGNTIYF,TGCAGTGCTCCCGGGGGACTCCGTTCTGGAAACACCATATATTTT
TRBJ1-3,-,TRBV4-2,-,16,CASSQDLPISGNTIYF,TGTGCCAGCAGCCAAGATCTCCCCATCTCTGGAAACACCATATATTTT
TRBJ2-7,-,TRBV20-1,-,12,CSARDNFYEQYF,TGCAGTGCTAGAGATAATTTCTACGAGCAGTACTTC
TRBJ2-2,-,TRBV6-2/TRBV6-3,-,19,CASSPGRAWRRDNTGELFF,TGTGCCAGCAGCCCTGGTAGAGCTTGGCGTCGGGATAACACCGGGGAGCTGTTTTTT
TRBJ2-1,many,TRBV12-3/TRBV12-4,TRBD2,15,CASSLEPGLGFEQFF,TGTGCCAGCAGTTTAGAGCCGGGACTAGGATTTGAGCAGTTCTTC
TRBJ2-5,many,TRBV12-3/TRBV12-4,-,14,CASSLRSGRETQYF,TGTGCCAGCAGCCTAAGGTCCGGGCGAGAGACCCAGTACTTC
TRBJ2-7,-,TRBV28,-,14,CASSTSGLLYEQYF,-
TRBJ2-1,-,TRBV20-1,TRBD2,16,CSARPLAGGLYNEQFF,TGCAGTGCTAGACCCTTAGCGGGAGGGCTTTACAATGAGCAGTTCTTC
TRBJ2-7,-,TRBV30,-,12,CAWSSDRYEQYF,TGTGCCTGGAGCTCGGACAGATACGAGCAGTACTTC
TRBJ2-5,-,TRBV5-4,-,15,CASSTPAGLRETQYF,TGTGCCAGCAGCACTCCGGCGGGCCTCCGGGAGACCCAGTACTTC
TRBJ2-5,few,TRBV5-1,-,14,CASSLDGQGETQYF,TGCGCCAGCAGCTTGGATGGTCAGGGAGAGACCCAGTACTTC
TRBJ2-5,few,TRBV29-1,-,12,CSVGRAGETQYF,TGCAGCGTTGGCAGGGCGGGGGAGACCCAGTACTTC
TRBJ1-4,few,TRBV7-9,-,14,CASSFGATNEKLFF,TGTGCCAGCAGCTTTGGGGCAACTAATGAAAAACTGTTTTTT
TRBJ2-4,-,TRBV12-3/TRBV12-4,-,15,CASSLAAIAKNIQYF,TGTGCCAGCAGTTTAGCGGCTATAGCCAAAAACATTCAGTACTTC
TRBJ1-2,many,TRBV25-1,-,13,CASSDVHYYGYTF,TGTGCCAGCAGTGACGTCCACTACTATGGCTACACCTTC
TRBJ2-5,once,TRBV11-1,-,12,CASSPGWETQYF,TGTGCCAGCAGCCCCGGCTGGGAGACCCAGTACTTC
TRBJ1-1,few,TRBV4-2,TRBD1,14,CASSQGGQGGVAFF,TGTGCCAGCAGCCAAGGGGGACAGGGGGGAGTAGCTTTCTTT
TRBJ2-7,-,TRBV4-3,-,15,CASSQENYGPGEQYF,TGCGCCAGCAGCCAAGAAAATTACGGCCCGGGGGAGCAGTACTTC
TRBJ2-1,-,TRBV12-3/TRBV12-4,-,15,CASSFGRSSYNEQFF,TGTGCCAGCAGTTTCGGCAGGAGCTCCTACAATGAGCAGTTCTTC
TRBJ2-1,few,TRBV4-2,TRBD2,15,CASSQASGAFDEQFF,TGTGCCAGCAGCCAAGCTAGCGGGGCTTTCGATGAGCAGTTCTTC
TRBJ2-7,few,TRBV6-1,TRBD2,18,CASRHRTGLAGGTYEQYF,TGTGCCAGCAGACACCGTACAGGGCTAGCGGGAGGGACCTACGAGCAGTACTTC
TRBJ2-1,-,TRBV13,TRBD2,16,CASSPHSGRAYNEQFF,TGTGCCAGCAGCCCCCATAGCGGGAGGGCCTACAATGAGCAGTTCTTC
TRBJ2-2,many,TRBV25-1,-,12,CASSGYTGELFF,TGTGCCAGCAGTGGTTACACCGGGGAGCTGTTTTTT